These T cell receptor beta chains were read from a single sample in a study of T cells in Graves' hyperthyroidism and ophthalmopathy. One entry per CDR3 protein, called by TCRdb with MiXCR from the multiplex PCR reads. The sample has about 370,000 distinct CDR3 sequences; about 15% are singletons. The sample consisted of blood. The source is a woman aged 60-70 years with Graves' ophthalmopathy. Each CDR3 is given with its conserved first and last residue. D genes are given only for firm matches. The listing skips clone size in some rows; elsewhere it reads once, few, many or a size class.

clone size	V gene	CDR3 length	D gene	J gene	CDR3 protein	CDR3 DNA
many	TRBV6-1	14	-	TRBJ2-3	CASTRRVVGDTQYF	TGTGCCAGCACCCGTCGGGTGGTTGGAGATACGCAGTATTTT
many	TRBV30	12	-	TRBJ2-1	CAWRRTFNEQFF	TGTGCCTGGAGACGGACTTTCAATGAGCAGTTCTTC
many	TRBV6-2/TRBV6-3	16	-	TRBJ2-7	CASSYSRLLISYEQYF	TGTGCCAGCAGTTACTCAAGACTCCTAATCTCCTACGAGCAGTACTTC
few	TRBV6-1	12	-	TRBJ2-5	CASSGLEGTQYF	TGTGCCAGCAGTGGACTAGAAGGGACCCAGTACTTC
-	TRBV24-1	16	-	TRBJ2-1	CATSDLEGSSYNEQFF	TGTGCCACCAGTGATTTGGAGGGGAGCTCCTACAATGAGCAGTTCTTC
once	TRBV7-3	16	TRBD1	TRBJ2-1	CASNLYGTASGDEQFF	TGTGCCAGCAACCTTTACGGGACAGCCTCTGGCGATGAGCAGTTCTTC
many	TRBV28	15	-	TRBJ2-5	CASSPKPGLQETQYF	TGTGCCAGCAGTCCAAAACCGGGACTCCAAGAGACCCAGTACTTC
once	TRBV30	13	-	TRBJ1-2	CAWTQTMEGPYTF	TGTGCCTGGACCCAAACCATGGAGGGGCCCTACACCTTC
many	TRBV11-2	15	-	TRBJ2-1	CASSLARGAYNEQFF	TGTGCCAGCAGCTTAGCCAGGGGGGCCTACAATGAGCAGTTCTTC
many	TRBV2	14	TRBD2	TRBJ2-1	CASSGTSGRGEQFF	TGTGCCAGCAGTGGGACTAGCGGGCGGGGTGAGCAGTTCTTC
-	TRBV3-1	13	TRBD1	TRBJ2-7	CASSLWTGVEQYF	TGTGCCAGCAGCCTCTGGACAGGCGTGGAGCAGTACTTC
many	TRBV28	14	-	TRBJ1-5	CASTEVPGNQPQHF	TGTGCCAGCACTGAGGTACCGGGGAATCAGCCCCAGCATTTT
-	TRBV5-1	13	-	TRBJ2-2	CASSEGRAGELFF	TGCGCCAGCAGCGAGGGGCGGGCCGGGGAGCTGTTTTTT
many	TRBV5-1	13	TRBD2	TRBJ2-3	CASSSGGVDTQYF	TGCGCCAGCAGCTCCGGGGGGGTGGATACGCAGTATTTT
many	TRBV11-1	18	TRBD2	TRBJ2-5	CASSNRLAGPNVLETQYF	TGTGCCAGCAGCAACCGACTAGCGGGGCCGAACGTCTTAGAGACCCAGTACTTC
many	TRBV7-8	15	-	TRBJ2-7	CASSLEGNSGHEQYF	TGTGCCAGCAGCTTAGAGGGAAACAGTGGCCACGAGCAGTACTTC
-	TRBV5-1	18	TRBD1	TRBJ2-5	CASSWDRGRAPFQETQYF	TGCGCCAGCAGCTGGGACAGGGGCCGCGCGCCCTTCCAAGAGACCCAGTACTTC
many	TRBV7-8	15	TRBD2	TRBJ2-7	CASTRGVTSDYEQYF	TGTGCCAGCACACGCGGGGTGACTAGCGACTACGAGCAGTACTTC
few	TRBV28	18	-	TRBJ2-6	CASSFLGTDPLGANVLTF	TGTGCCAGCAGTTTTTTAGGGACGGACCCCCTCGGGGCCAACGTCCTGACTTTC
few	TRBV6-1	15	-	TRBJ2-2	CASSELATVTGELFF	TGTGCCAGCAGTGAGTTAGCGACGGTTACCGGGGAGCTGTTTTTT
many	TRBV30	14	TRBD1	TRBJ2-1	CAWSRDSLYNEQFF	TGTGCCTGGAGCCGGGACAGCCTATACAATGAGCAGTTCTTC
many	TRBV18	13	-	TRBJ1-1	CASSQGKNTEAFF	TGTGCCAGCTCACAGGGAAAGAACACTGAAGCTTTCTTT
many	TRBV2	14	-	TRBJ1-4	CASSTTSTNEKLFF	TGTGCCAGCAGTACAACGTCGACTAATGAAAAACTGTTTTTT
many	TRBV7-9	17	TRBD2	TRBJ2-2	CASSALGLAVTPGELFF	TGTGCCAGCAGCGCGCTCGGACTAGCGGTAACCCCCGGGGAGCTGTTTTTT
many	TRBV4-1	15	-	TRBJ2-7	CASSQGEAGTYEQYF	TGCGCCAGCAGCCAGGGGGAGGCGGGTACCTACGAGCAGTACTTC
many	TRBV7-9	12	-	TRBJ1-1	CASSSGGQEAFF	TGTGCCAGCAGCTCTGGTGGGCAGGAAGCTTTCTTT
few	TRBV29-1	13	-	TRBJ2-1	CSVQELLYNEQFF	TGCAGCGTTCAAGAGTTGCTCTACAATGAGCAGTTCTTC
many	TRBV7-9	17	TRBD2	TRBJ2-1	CASSLWTSGVTYNEQFF	TGTGCCAGCAGCCTATGGACTAGCGGGGTTACCTACAATGAGCAGTTCTTC
once	TRBV5-4	14	-	TRBJ2-5	CASSLTGSKETQYF	TGTGCCAGCAGCCTCACGGGATCAAAAGAGACCCAGTACTTC
-	TRBV5-1	16	TRBD1	TRBJ2-2	CASSPPGQGGTGELFF	TGCGCCAGCAGCCCCCCTGGACAGGGAGGAACCGGGGAGCTGTTTTTT
few	TRBV20-1	16	-	TRBJ2-7	CSARSGRKTLSYEQYF	TGCAGTGCTAGATCAGGCAGAAAAACCCTCTCCTACGAGCAGTACTTC
many	TRBV6-1	15	-	TRBJ2-3	CASSEDRTGPDTQYF	TGTGCCAGCAGTGAAGACCGGACGGGTCCAGATACGCAGTATTTT
many	TRBV7-9	11	-	TRBJ2-7	CATEEDTEQYF	TGTGCCACCGAAGAGGACACCGAGCAGTACTTC
-	TRBV19	17	-	TRBJ1-5	CASSILTGSSLTGPQHF	TGTGCCAGTAGTATACTTACAGGGAGTTCCCTCACGGGGCCCCAGCATTTT
-	TRBV20-1	14	TRBD2	TRBJ2-1	CSAGTSGRHAEQFF	TGCAGTGCCGGTACTAGCGGGAGGCATGCTGAGCAGTTCTTC
many	TRBV2	13	-	TRBJ2-5	CASSVQVQETQYF	TGTGCCAGCAGTGTACAGGTGCAAGAGACCCAGTACTTC
-	TRBV7-3	13	-	TRBJ1-2	CASSPSRGDGYTF	TGTGCCAGCAGCCCATCCCGGGGGGATGGCTACACCTTC
-	TRBV6-2/TRBV6-3	17	TRBD2	TRBJ2-3	CASSYSGSGGGTDTQYF	TGTGCCAGCAGTTACTCGGGTAGCGGGGGTGGCACAGATACGCAGTATTTT
many	TRBV20-1	14	-	TRBJ2-7	CSATPRTWDYEQYF	TGCAGTGCCACCCCTCGGACATGGGACTACGAGCAGTACTTC
many	TRBV5-1	15	-	TRBJ2-3	CASNPGTSSTDTQYF	TGCGCCAGCAACCCCGGGACGTCTAGCACAGATACGCAGTATTTT